This T cell receptor (beta chain) stems from a study of blood T cell repertoires in COVID-19. Overall study: Sites across the United States, Italy and Spain contributed samples from acute and convalescent COVID-19. PBMCs, B-cell-depleted T cells, or T cells provided the cDNA or gDNA that made up the material.

The V and J ends lost 5 bases and 5 bases respectively, with 9 bases between them. Germline assignment: CDR1 MNHEY and CDR2 SVGEGT. This CDR3 has 12 amino acids. The Seattle site enrolled patients during active infection and followed them longitudinally. Sequencing was performed with immunoSEQ multiplex PCR; in TCRdb, only in-frame clones are kept and a portion is missing. The top ten clones hold 4% to 5.5% of a sample with about 100,000 clones, roughly 87% of them seen once. This sequence joins TRBV6-2 or TRBV6-3 and TRBJ2-5; D might be TRBD2 (6 bases). The sample was peripheral blood. The clonotype was recovered from a woman in her 50s with COVID-19, enrolled during active disease. CDR3 nucleotides: TGTGCCAGCAGTGGGGGGATCGAGACCCAGTACTTC. It yields the protein CASSGGIETQYF.